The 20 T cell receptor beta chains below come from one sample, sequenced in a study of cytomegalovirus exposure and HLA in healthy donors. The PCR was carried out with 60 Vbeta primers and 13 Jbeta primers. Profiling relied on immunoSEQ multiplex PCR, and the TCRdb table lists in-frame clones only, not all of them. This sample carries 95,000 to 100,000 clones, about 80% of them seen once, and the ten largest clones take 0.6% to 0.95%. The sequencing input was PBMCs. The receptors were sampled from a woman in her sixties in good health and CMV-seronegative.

The CDR3 here is CASSYWGGGVQETQYF. The DNA of the CDR3 is TGTGCCAGCAGTTATTGGGGCGGCGGGGTCCAAGAGACCCAGTACTTC. The chain recombines TRBV6-5 with TRBJ2-5, with D perhaps TRBD2 (6 bases). The V gene's germline CDR1 is MNHEY and CDR2 SVGAGI. This CDR3 spans 16 amino acids. The ends were cut back, 3 bases at V and 1 base at J, with 15 bases in the middle.

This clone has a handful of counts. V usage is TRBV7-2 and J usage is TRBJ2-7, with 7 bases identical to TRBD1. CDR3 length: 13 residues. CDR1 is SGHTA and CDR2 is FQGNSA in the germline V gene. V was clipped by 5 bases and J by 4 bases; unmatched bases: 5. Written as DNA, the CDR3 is TGTGCCAGCAGCCGAGGACAGGATTACGAGCAGTACTTC. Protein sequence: CASSRGQDYEQYF.

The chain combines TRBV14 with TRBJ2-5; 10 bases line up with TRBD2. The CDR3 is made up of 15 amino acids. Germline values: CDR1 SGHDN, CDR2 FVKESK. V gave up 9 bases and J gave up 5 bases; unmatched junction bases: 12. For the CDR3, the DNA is TGTGCCAGTCGACCTAGCGGGAGAGGAAGGGAGACCCAGTACTTC. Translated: CASRPSGRGRETQYF.

As DNA, the CDR3 is TGTGCCATCACCTCCGGGACAGGGGGGTACGAGCAGTACTTC. Translation: CAITSGTGGYEQYF. The chain is built from TRBV10-3 and TRBJ2-7, with 11 bases lining up with TRBD1. There are 14 residues in the CDR3. V shed 7 bases, J shed 4 bases, and the junction held 6 bases outside the gene matches. Germline values: CDR1 ENHRY, CDR2 SYGVKD.

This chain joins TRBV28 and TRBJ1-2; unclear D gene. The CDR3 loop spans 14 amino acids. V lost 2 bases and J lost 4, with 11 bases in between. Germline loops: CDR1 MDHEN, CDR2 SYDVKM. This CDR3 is CASSLGQQGYGYTF. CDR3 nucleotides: TGTGCCAGCAGTTTAGGGCAGCAAGGCTATGGCTACACCTTC.

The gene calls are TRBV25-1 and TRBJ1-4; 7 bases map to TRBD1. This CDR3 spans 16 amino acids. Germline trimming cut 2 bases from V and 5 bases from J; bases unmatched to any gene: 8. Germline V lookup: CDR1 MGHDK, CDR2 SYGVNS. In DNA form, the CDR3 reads TGTGCCAGCAGTGAAAGTTTGGACAGGCAAAATGAAAAACTGTTTTTT. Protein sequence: CASSESLDRQNEKLFF.

The CDR3 DNA reads TGTGCCAGTCGCGGGACAGGAGGGGAGACCCAGTACTTC. Residues: CASRGTGGETQYF. V usage is TRBV19 and J usage is TRBJ2-5, with 8 bases lining up with TRBD1. The germline V gene encodes CDR1 LNHDA and CDR2 SQIVND (reference sequence). CDR3 length equals 13 residues. V was pared by 8 bases and J by 5 bases, with 7 bases of the junction left unmatched.

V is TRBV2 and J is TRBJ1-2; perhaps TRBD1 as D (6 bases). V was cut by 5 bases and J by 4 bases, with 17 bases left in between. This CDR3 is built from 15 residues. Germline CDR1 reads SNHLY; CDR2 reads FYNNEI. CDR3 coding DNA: TGTGCCAGCAGTCTACTACAGGGTACGTCCTATGGCTACACCTTC. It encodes CASSLLQGTSYGYTF.

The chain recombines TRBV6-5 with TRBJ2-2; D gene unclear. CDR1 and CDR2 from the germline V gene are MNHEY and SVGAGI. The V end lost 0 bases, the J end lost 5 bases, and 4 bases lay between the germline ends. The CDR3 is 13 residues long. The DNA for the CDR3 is TGTGCCAGCAGTTACTCTAGAACCGGGGAGCTGTTTTTT. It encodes CASSYSRTGELFF.

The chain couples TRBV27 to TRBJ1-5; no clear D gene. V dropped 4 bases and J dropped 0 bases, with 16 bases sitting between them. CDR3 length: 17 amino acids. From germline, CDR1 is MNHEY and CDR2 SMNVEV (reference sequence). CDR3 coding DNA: TGTGCCAGCAGTTCCCATTCAGACTCATATAGCAATCAGCCCCAGCATTTT. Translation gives CASSSHSDSYSNQPQHF.

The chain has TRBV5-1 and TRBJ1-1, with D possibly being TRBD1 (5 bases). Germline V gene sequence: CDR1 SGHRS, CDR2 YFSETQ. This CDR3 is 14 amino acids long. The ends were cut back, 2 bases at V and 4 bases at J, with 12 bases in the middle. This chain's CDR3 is CASSFQGRITEAFF. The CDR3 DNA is TGCGCCAGCAGCTTCCAGGGTAGGATCACTGAAGCTTTCTTT.

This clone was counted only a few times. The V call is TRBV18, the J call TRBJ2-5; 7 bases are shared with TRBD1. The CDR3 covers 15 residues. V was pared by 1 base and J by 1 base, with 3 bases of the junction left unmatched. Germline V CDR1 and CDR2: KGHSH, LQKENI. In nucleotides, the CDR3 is TGTGCCAGCTCACCACGGGACAGTTTCCAAGAGACCCAGTACTTC. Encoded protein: CASSPRDSFQETQYF.

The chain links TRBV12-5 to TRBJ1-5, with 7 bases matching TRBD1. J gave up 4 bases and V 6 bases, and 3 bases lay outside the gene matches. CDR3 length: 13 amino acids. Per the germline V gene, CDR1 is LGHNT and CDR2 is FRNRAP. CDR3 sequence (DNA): TGTGCTAGTGGGAGGGACAGTAATCAGCCCCAGCATTTT. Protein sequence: CASGRDSNQPQHF.

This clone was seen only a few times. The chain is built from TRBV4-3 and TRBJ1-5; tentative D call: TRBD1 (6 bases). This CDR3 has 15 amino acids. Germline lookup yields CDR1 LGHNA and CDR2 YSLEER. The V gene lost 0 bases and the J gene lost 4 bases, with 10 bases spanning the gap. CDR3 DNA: TGCGCCAGCAGCCAAGACGGGGGGCTTAATCAGCCCCAGCATTTT. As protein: CASSQDGGLNQPQHF.

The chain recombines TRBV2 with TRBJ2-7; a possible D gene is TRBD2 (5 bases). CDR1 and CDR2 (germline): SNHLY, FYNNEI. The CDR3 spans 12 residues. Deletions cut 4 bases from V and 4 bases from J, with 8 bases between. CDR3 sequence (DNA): TGTGCCAGCAGTGGAGGAGGTTACGAGCAGTACTTC. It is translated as CASSGGGYEQYF. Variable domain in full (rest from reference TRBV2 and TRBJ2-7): EPEVTQTPSHQVTQMGQEVILRCVPISNHLYFYWYRQILGQKVEFLVSFYNNEISEKSEIFDDQFSVERPDGSNFTLKIRSTKLEDSAMYFCASSGGGYEQYFGPGTRLTVT.

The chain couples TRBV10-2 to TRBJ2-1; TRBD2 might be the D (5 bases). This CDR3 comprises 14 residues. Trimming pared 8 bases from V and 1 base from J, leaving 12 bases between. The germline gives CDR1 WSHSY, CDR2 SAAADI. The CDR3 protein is CASGRGLSYNEQFF. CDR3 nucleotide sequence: TGCGCCAGCGGCCGGGGATTATCCTACAATGAGCAGTTCTTC.

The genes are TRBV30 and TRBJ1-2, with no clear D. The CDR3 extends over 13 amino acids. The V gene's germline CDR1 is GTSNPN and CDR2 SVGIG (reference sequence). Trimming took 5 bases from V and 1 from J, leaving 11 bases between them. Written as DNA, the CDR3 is TGTGCCTGGGGGGAGCTCATTAACTATGGCTACACCTTC. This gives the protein CAWGELINYGYTF. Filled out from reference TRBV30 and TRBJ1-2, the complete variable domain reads SQTIHQWPATLVQPVGSPLSLECTVEGTSNPNLYWYRQAAGRGLQLLFYSVGIGQISSEVPQNLSASRPQDRQFILSSKKLLLSDSGFYLCAWGELINYGYTFGSGTRLTVV.

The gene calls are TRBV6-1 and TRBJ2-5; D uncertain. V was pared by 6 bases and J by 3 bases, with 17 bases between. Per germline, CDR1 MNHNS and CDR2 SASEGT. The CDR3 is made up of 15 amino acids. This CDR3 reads CASRSTTGSKETQYF. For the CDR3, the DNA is TGTGCCAGCAGGAGCACTACGGGTTCAAAAGAGACCCAGTACTTC.

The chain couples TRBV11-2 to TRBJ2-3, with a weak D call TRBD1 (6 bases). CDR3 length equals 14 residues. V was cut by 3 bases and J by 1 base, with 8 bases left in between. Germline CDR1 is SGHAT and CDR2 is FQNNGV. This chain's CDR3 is CASSFAGGTDTQYF. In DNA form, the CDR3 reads TGTGCCAGCAGCTTCGCAGGGGGCACAGATACGCAGTATTTT.

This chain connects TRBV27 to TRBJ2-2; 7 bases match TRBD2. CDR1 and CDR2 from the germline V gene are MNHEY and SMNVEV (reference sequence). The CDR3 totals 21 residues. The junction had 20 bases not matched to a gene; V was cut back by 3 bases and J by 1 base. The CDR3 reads CASSFFPGTLYLAENTGELFF. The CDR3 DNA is TGTGCCAGCAGTTTTTTCCCCGGGACCCTTTATCTAGCGGAGAACACCGGGGAGCTGTTTTTT.